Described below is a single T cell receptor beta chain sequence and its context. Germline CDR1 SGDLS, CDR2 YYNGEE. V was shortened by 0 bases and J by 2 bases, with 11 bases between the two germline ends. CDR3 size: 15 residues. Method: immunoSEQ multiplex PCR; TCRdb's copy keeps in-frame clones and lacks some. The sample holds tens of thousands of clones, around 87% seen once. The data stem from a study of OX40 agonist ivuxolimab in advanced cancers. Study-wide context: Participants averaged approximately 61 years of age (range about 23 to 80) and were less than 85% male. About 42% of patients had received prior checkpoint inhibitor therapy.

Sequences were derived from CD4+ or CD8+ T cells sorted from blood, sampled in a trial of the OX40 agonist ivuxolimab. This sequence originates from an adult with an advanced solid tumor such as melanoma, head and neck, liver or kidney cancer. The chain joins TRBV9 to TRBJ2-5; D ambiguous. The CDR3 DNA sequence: TGTGCCAGCAGCGTAGGAGACCGACTTCAAGAGACCCAGTACTTC. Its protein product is CASSVGDRLQETQYF.